Listed here is a single T cell receptor beta chain. Its antigen specificity is not known. There are no base qualities to consult, and no much larger clone falls within one base. This sample stems from a study of blood T cell repertoires in COVID-19 (dated by TCRdb to about 2020). Looking at the study overall: Collaborator samples came from the United States, Italy and Spain and covered acute and convalescent phases of COVID-19. The material from the prospective study consisted of cDNA or gDNA derived from T cells, B-cell-depleted T cells, or PBMCs. The dataset comprised deeply sampled blood TCRbeta repertoires from subjects exposed to, actively infected with, or recovered from COVID-19. A freely available public database, intended as a resource for researchers studying the immune response to SARS-CoV-2, is where the repertoires were released. Samples were obtained from the ongoing ImmuneRACE study (first 160 participants) and from 1,254 subjects provided by 6 global collaborators. The sample metadata nearly always contained a de-identified subject ID, COVID-19 status, age in years and sex. Where HLA class I and class II types were available, the types were taken from metadata supplied by the sample provider, not from assay-based typing.

Whole blood was collected in K2EDTA tubes by collaborating institutions according to the institutions' own protocols. For TCRbeta analysis, collaborator samples were shipped as frozen whole blood, as isolated PBMCs, or as DNA extracted from either sample type. What the authors observed across the whole study: The amount of clinical and demographic metadata varied by source and participant and was provided uncurated.

The immunoSEQ Assay, a bias-controlled multiplex PCR, was used to amplify TCRbeta CDR3 regions from genomic DNA. The published analysis was carried out like this. The number of nucleated cells in each sample was estimated by amplification of reference gene primers within the assay. To quantify the absolute abundance of each unique TCRbeta CDR3 rearrangement, sequence reads were collapsed and filtered. For each sample, productive Simpson clonality was calculated as the square root of Simpson's diversity index over productive rearrangements. What TCRdb holds here is the immuneACCESS table cut down to in-frame rearrangements. Part of the clones is not present; checked against another copy, under half of the missing clones reflect an unresolved V gene, and the others are unexplained. D and trimming come from the DNA, and the V and J calls and clone size come from that table. This sample lists some 290,000 clones; roughly 79% were detected once. The ten largest clones add up to 2.5% to 3% of the sample.

V is pruned by 8 bases and J by 6 bases, leaving 10 bases of the junction without a gene match. The CDR3 numbers 14 residues from cysteine through phenylalanine. Only the CDR3 region is kept as DNA, spanning 42 bases read in frame from base 1. From a lookup of the germline V gene, CDR1 and CDR2 are SNHLY and FYNNEI. Recombination connected TRBV2 to TRBJ1-5, and 7 junctional nucleotides match TRBD1. Sequencing was performed on peripheral blood. This sequence originates from a woman in her fifties or sixties with active or convalescent COVID-19. The CDR3 sequence is CASSGGTAGQPQHF. The nucleotide sequence reads as follows: TGTGCCAGCTCAGGCGGGACAGCGGGTCAGCCCCAGCATTTT.